This T cell receptor beta chain was observed in a study of OX40 agonist ivuxolimab in advanced cancers. This CDR3 has 15 residues. V lost 3 bases to trimming and J lost 4 bases; unmatched junction nucleotides: 5. Germline V gene sequence: CDR1 SGHRS, CDR2 YFSETQ. Method: immunoSEQ multiplex PCR; TCRdb's copy keeps in-frame clones and lacks some. The data show about 87,000 clones, 87% seen once. The TCR was taken from an adult with an advanced solid tumor such as melanoma, head and neck, liver or kidney cancer. The rearrangement uses TRBV5-1 and TRBJ2-1; 9 bases align to TRBD2. This material consisted of CD4+ or CD8+ T cells sorted from blood, taken in a trial of the OX40 agonist ivuxolimab. Here the CDR3 reads CASSSASGNYNEQFF. In nucleotides, the CDR3 is TGCGCCAGCAGCTCGGCTAGCGGGAATTACAATGAGCAGTTCTTC.